The rows below give T cell receptor beta chains drawn from one sample of a study of low-dose radiotherapy and immunotherapy resistance in tumors. TCRdb processed the reads anew with MiXCR; each CDR3 protein has one entry. The sample records 80,000 to 90,000 distinct CDR3 sequences, 15% to 20% being singletons. The sequencing used PBMCs, collected before treatment. The receptors stem from a male donor with prostate cancer. CDR3s include the opening cysteine and the closing phenylalanine or tryptophan. D genes are given only for firm matches. Clone size is given for some rows only: seen once, a few or many times, or a class if the clone is expanded.

J gene	CDR3 length	clone size	V gene	D gene	CDR3 protein	CDR3 DNA
TRBJ1-6	17	.	TRBV2	TRBD1	CASSETGTGDNNSPLHF	TGTGCCAGCAGTGAAACAGGGACAGGGGATAATAATTCACCCCTCCACTTT
TRBJ2-3	14	many	TRBV11-2	.	CASSLVTTIDTQYF	TGTGCCAGCAGCTTAGTGACGACAATCGATACGCAGTATTTT
TRBJ1-1	14	many	TRBV19	TRBD1	CASSITGEGAEAFF	TGTGCCAGTAGTATCACAGGGGAAGGGGCTGAAGCTTTCTTT
TRBJ1-2	13	many	TRBV6-5	.	CASSRTGEGSYTF	TGTGCCAGCAGCCGGACGGGTGAAGGTAGCTACACCTTC
TRBJ2-5	12	.	TRBV19	.	CASRQSGETQYF	TGTGCCAGCCGACAGAGCGGAGAGACCCAGTACTTC
TRBJ2-5	16	.	TRBV12-3/TRBV12-4	TRBD1	CASRPSWDRVSETQYF	TGTGCCAGCAGGCCCTCCTGGGACAGGGTTTCGGAGACCCAGTACTTC
TRBJ2-3	12	many	TRBV2	TRBD1	CASRIGQGTQYF	TGTGCCAGCAGAATAGGACAGGGTACGCAGTATTTT
TRBJ1-5	13	many	TRBV12-3/TRBV12-4	.	CASSFTDNQPQHF	TGTGCCAGCAGTTTCACGGACAATCAGCCCCAGCATTTT
TRBJ2-3	15	.	TRBV6-1	TRBD2	CASSSLAGVTDTQYF	TGTGCCAGCAGTTCCCTAGCGGGGGTGACAGATACGCAGTATTTT
TRBJ2-7	11	many	TRBV25-1	.	CASSGPGEQYF	TGTGCCAGCAGTGGTCCGGGGGAGCAGTACTTC